Described below is a single TCR beta chain sequence and its context. As originally analysed: Amplification with reference gene primers provided the estimates of nucleated cell counts. Profiled with immunoSEQ multiplex PCR; TCRdb holds only in-frame clones, not every one. That table gives V, J and clone size, and the DNA gave D and trimming. The table shows some 260,000 clones, with 88% occurring only once. The data stem from a study of blood T cell repertoires in COVID-19. Across the study: Acute-phase and convalescent COVID-19 samples originated in the United States, Italy and Spain. T cells, B-cell-depleted T cells, or PBMCs supplied cDNA or gDNA.

V lost 5 bases and J 3 bases, leaving 15 bases between the germline ends. Looked up from germline, CDR1 is SGHVS and CDR2 is FQNEAQ. The CDR3 runs to 15 residues. The specimen sequenced was peripheral blood. The sequence derives from a woman aged 30 to 39 with acute or convalescent COVID-19. The rearrangement joins TRBV7-8 to TRBJ2-3; maybe TRBD2 (5 bases). Here the CDR3 reads CASSPDRGLTDTQYF. Here the CDR3 DNA reads TGTGCCAGCAGCCCTGACCGTGGACTTACAGATACGCAGTATTTT.